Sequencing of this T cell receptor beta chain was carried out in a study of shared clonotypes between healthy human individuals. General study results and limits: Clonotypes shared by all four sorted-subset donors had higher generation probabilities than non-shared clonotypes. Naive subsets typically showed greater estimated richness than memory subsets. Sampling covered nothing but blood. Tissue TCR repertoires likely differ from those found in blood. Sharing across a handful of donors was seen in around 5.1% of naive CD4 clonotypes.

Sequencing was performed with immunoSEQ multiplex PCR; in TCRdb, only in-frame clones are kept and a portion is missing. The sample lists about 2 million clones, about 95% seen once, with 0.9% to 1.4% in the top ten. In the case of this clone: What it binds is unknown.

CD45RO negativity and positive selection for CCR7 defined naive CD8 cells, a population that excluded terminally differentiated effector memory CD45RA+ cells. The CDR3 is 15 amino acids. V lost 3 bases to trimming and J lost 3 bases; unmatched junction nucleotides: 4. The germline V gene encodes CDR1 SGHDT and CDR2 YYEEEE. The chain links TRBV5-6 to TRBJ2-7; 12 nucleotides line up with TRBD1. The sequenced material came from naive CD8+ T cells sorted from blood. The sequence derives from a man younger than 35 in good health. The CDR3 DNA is TGTGCCAGCAGCTGGGGGACAGGGGGCTACTACGAGCAGTACTTC. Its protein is CASSWGTGGYYEQYF.